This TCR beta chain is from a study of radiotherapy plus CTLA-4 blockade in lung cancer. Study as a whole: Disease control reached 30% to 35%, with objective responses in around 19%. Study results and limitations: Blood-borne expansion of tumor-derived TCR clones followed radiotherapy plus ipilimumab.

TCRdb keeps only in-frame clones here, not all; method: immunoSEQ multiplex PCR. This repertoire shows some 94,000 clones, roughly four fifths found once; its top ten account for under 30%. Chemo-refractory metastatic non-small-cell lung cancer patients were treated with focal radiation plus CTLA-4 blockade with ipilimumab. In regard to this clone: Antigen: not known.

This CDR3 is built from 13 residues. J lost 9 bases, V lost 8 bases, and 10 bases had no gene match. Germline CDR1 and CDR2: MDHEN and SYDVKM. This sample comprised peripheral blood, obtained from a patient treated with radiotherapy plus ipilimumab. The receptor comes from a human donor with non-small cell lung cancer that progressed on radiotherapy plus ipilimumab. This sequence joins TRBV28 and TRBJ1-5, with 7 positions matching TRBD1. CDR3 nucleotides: TGTGCCAGCGGTGACAGGGTCTCCGGGCCCCAGCATTTT. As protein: CASGDRVSGPQHF.